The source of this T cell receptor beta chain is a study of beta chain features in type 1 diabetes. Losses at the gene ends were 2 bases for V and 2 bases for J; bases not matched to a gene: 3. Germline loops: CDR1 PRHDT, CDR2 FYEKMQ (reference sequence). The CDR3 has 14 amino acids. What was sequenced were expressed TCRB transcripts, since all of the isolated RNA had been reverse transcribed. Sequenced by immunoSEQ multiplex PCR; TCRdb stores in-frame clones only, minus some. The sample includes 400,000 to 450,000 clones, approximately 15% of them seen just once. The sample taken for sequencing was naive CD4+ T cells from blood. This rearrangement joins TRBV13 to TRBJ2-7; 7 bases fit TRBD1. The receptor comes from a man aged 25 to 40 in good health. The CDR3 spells CASSLTGVTYEQYF. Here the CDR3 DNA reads TGTGCCAGCAGCTTAACAGGGGTAACCTACGAGCAGTACTTC.